The clone carrying this T cell receptor beta chain has just a few counts. The germline CDR1 and CDR2 sequences are SGHTA and FQGNSA. This CDR3 contains 12 residues. The V end was cut by 5 bases, the J end by 2 bases, with 6 bases between. The data stem from a study of cytomegalovirus exposure and HLA in healthy donors. Study-level background: Genotyping of 398 donors showed that 70% to 90% belonged to the Caucasian-associated ancestry cluster.

PCR involved 60 Vbeta and 13 Jbeta primers. Clones were read by immunoSEQ multiplex PCR, and TCRdb kept only the in-frame ones, dropping some. The repertoire consists of approximately 130,000 clones, with 64% occurring once and the leading ten covering approximately 2.5%. Sequenced sample: PBMCs. The receptor's source is a woman aged 40 to 50 in good health and CMV-seronegative. The chain recombines TRBV7-2 with TRBJ1-1; D call uncertain. This chain's CDR3 is CASSPVNTEAFF. In nucleotides, the CDR3 is TGTGCCAGCAGCCCGGTAAACACTGAAGCTTTCTTT.